Listed below are T cell receptor beta chains from one sample, sequenced in a study of shared clonotypes between healthy human individuals. Only in-frame clones appear in the TCRdb table, and some are missing; sequencing was by immunoSEQ multiplex PCR. Here the sample spans over a million clones, about 77% being singletons. The material sequenced was memory CD4+ T cells sorted from blood. The receptors shown here come from a man in his late teens or twenties in good health. CDR3s include the opening cysteine and the closing phenylalanine or tryptophan. D genes are given only for firm matches. Part of the rows lack a size; the others show once, few, many or a class for expanded clones.

D: NA; J: TRBJ2-2; size: NA; V: TRBV6-6; DNA: TGTGCCAGCAGTTACTCGACCAGTGGGAACACCGGGGAGCTGTTTTTT; CDR3: CASSYSTSGNTGELFF
D: NA; J: TRBJ1-6; size: few; V: TRBV23-1; DNA: TGCGCCAGCAGTCAATCGGTGGACAGCGACAATTCACCCCTCCACTTT; CDR3: CASSQSVDSDNSPLHF
D: NA; J: TRBJ1-2; size: NA; V: TRBV30; DNA: TGTGCCTGGACCCCCCAGAACCTAATTCTCTATGGCTACACCTTC; CDR3: CAWTPQNLILYGYTF
D: NA; J: TRBJ2-7; size: NA; V: TRBV7-9; DNA: TGTGCCAGCGGGGGAGGCTACGAGCAGTACTTC; CDR3: CASGGGYEQYF
D: TRBD1; J: TRBJ1-4; size: NA; V: TRBV6-1; DNA: TGTGCCAGCAGCGACAGGGGTAATGAAAAACTGTTTTTT; CDR3: CASSDRGNEKLFF
D: NA; J: TRBJ2-2; size: NA; V: TRBV6-5; DNA: TGTGCCAGCAGTTACTCGCCCGGGGAGCTGTTTTTT; CDR3: CASSYSPGELFF
D: TRBD2; J: TRBJ2-5; size: NA; V: TRBV10-3; DNA: TGTGCCATCAGTGAGTCGGGACTAGCGGGGAGAGAGACCCAGTACTTC; CDR3: CAISESGLAGRETQYF
D: NA; J: TRBJ2-3; size: NA; V: TRBV6-1; DNA: TGTGCCAGCAGTGAAGGGAGGCAAACTAGCACAGATACGCAGTATTTT; CDR3: CASSEGRQTSTDTQYF
D: TRBD1; J: TRBJ1-6; size: NA; V: TRBV7-2; DNA: TGTGCCAGCAGCGAAGTAGCCGGGACAGGGTATTCACCCCTCCACTTT; CDR3: CASSEVAGTGYSPLHF
D: NA; J: TRBJ2-5; size: NA; V: TRBV10-3; DNA: TGTGCCATCGGCAGGGAGATTCAAGAGACCCAGTACTTC; CDR3: CAIGREIQETQYF
D: NA; J: TRBJ1-1; size: NA; V: TRBV30; DNA: TGTGCCTGGAGCGATTCGGGGGGTGAAGCTTTCTTT; CDR3: CAWSDSGGEAFF
D: TRBD2; J: TRBJ2-7; size: NA; V: TRBV5-1; DNA: TGCGCCAGCGGGACTAGCGGGGACTACGAGCAGTACTTC; CDR3: CASGTSGDYEQYF
D: NA; J: TRBJ1-1; size: NA; V: TRBV11-3; DNA: TGTGCCAGCACCCGACCCTCCATAAACACTGAAGCTTTCTTT; CDR3: CASTRPSINTEAFF
D: NA; J: TRBJ2-1; size: NA; V: TRBV9; DNA: TGTGCCAGCAGCGTAGAGGAGAGCGGAACTTACAATGAGCAGTTCTTC; CDR3: CASSVEESGTYNEQFF
D: NA; J: TRBJ1-5; size: few; V: TRBV18; DNA: TGTGCCAGCTCTCAAGGCGGCAATCAGCCCCAGCATTTT; CDR3: CASSQGGNQPQHF
D: TRBD2; J: TRBJ2-5; size: NA; V: TRBV7-6; DNA: TGTGCCAGCAGCCTTAGGCCCAACCTTCTGGGGGGGACGAGCGAGACCCAGTACTTC; CDR3: CASSLRPNLLGGTSETQYF
D: TRBD2; J: TRBJ2-1; size: NA; V: TRBV30; DNA: TGTGCCGCCGAAGCGGGGGGCTCGTACAATGAGCAGTTCTTC; CDR3: CAAEAGGSYNEQFF
D: NA; J: TRBJ1-5; size: NA; V: TRBV4-3; DNA: TGCGCCAGCAGCCAAGATTGGCAGGGAAATCAGCCCCAGCATTTT; CDR3: CASSQDWQGNQPQHF
D: NA; J: TRBJ1-1; size: NA; V: TRBV7-9; DNA: TGTGCCAGCAGCTTAGTTCGGGGGGCCTTGCGCCCAGACACTGAAGCTTTCTTT; CDR3: CASSLVRGALRPDTEAFF
D: NA; J: TRBJ1-6; size: few; V: TRBV2; DNA: TGTGCCACCCGTGGAGGCCCTCAAGGCCCCCTCCACTTT; CDR3: CATRGGPQGPLHF
D: TRBD1; J: TRBJ2-5; size: NA; V: TRBV4-1; DNA: TGCGCCAGCAGCCAAGAGGGCAGGGGGCAAGAGACCCAGTACTTC; CDR3: CASSQEGRGQETQYF
D: NA; J: TRBJ2-3; size: NA; V: TRBV6-6; DNA: TGTGCCAGCAGTTATGACGGGGGAACAGATACGCAGTATTTT; CDR3: CASSYDGGTDTQYF
D: NA; J: TRBJ1-6; size: NA; V: TRBV13; DNA: TGTGCCAGCAGGGAAAAAGGTTATAATTCACCCCTCCACTTT; CDR3: CASREKGYNSPLHF
D: TRBD1; J: TRBJ2-7; size: NA; V: TRBV28; DNA: TGTGCCAGCAGCCCTACGACAGGGGGAAAGGACGAGCAGTACTTC; CDR3: CASSPTTGGKDEQYF
D: NA; J: TRBJ2-5; size: NA; V: TRBV15; DNA: TGTGCCACCAGCGGAAGGACGGGACGATTGGAGACCCAGTACTTC; CDR3: CATSGRTGRLETQYF
D: TRBD2; J: TRBJ2-3; size: NA; V: TRBV14; DNA: TGTGCCAGCAGCCAAGTACCTAGCGGGGGTTCCACAGATACGCAGTATTTT; CDR3: CASSQVPSGGSTDTQYF
D: TRBD1; J: TRBJ2-2; size: NA; V: TRBV28; DNA: TGTGCCAGCAGCCACAGGGGTAAAGGCACCGGGGAGCTGTTTTTT; CDR3: CASSHRGKGTGELFF
D: TRBD1; J: TRBJ2-5; size: few; V: TRBV14; DNA: TGTGCCAGCAGCCAAGGACGGGCAGGGGGCCATGAGACCCAGTACTTC; CDR3: CASSQGRAGGHETQYF
D: NA; J: TRBJ2-4; size: NA; V: TRBV7-2; DNA: TGTGCCAGCAGCTTTAGCGGTTCGGCAAACATTCAGTACTTC; CDR3: CASSFSGSANIQYF
D: TRBD1; J: TRBJ2-7; size: few; V: TRBV6-6; DNA: TGTGCCAGCAGTTACTCATCGCAGGGGGCAGATGAGCAGTACTTC; CDR3: CASSYSSQGADEQYF
D: TRBD2; J: TRBJ2-7; size: NA; V: TRBV4-1; DNA: TGCGCCAGCAGCCAAGAACCTAGCGGGAGAATAGTGTACGAGCAGTACTTC; CDR3: CASSQEPSGRIVYEQYF
D: TRBD1; J: TRBJ1-5; size: NA; V: TRBV30; DNA: TGTGCCTGGTCACCCGGGACAGGGACTTATAGCAATCAGCCCCAGCATTTT; CDR3: CAWSPGTGTYSNQPQHF
D: NA; J: TRBJ1-2; size: NA; V: TRBV5-4; DNA: TGTGCCAGCAGCTTGTCAGGCTATGGCTACACCTTC; CDR3: CASSLSGYGYTF
D: TRBD1; J: TRBJ2-2; size: NA; V: TRBV5-1; DNA: TGCGCCAGCAGCTTAGAGGGGACAGGGTTAACCGGGGAGCTGTTTTTT; CDR3: CASSLEGTGLTGELFF
D: NA; J: TRBJ1-3; size: NA; V: TRBV30; DNA: TGTGCCTGGACCAGGGGTACCCCTGTTGGAAACACCATATATTTT; CDR3: CAWTRGTPVGNTIYF
D: NA; J: TRBJ2-2; size: few; V: TRBV19; DNA: TGTGCCAGTAGTATTAGCGGTGGAACCGGGGAGCTGTTTTTT; CDR3: CASSISGGTGELFF
D: TRBD2; J: TRBJ2-7; size: NA; V: TRBV25-1; DNA: TGTGCCAGCAGTGCTACTAGCGGTGCCTACGAGCAGTACTTC; CDR3: CASSATSGAYEQYF
D: NA; J: TRBJ1-4; size: NA; V: TRBV4-1; DNA: TGCGCCAGCAGCCAAGTATTGAATGAAAAACTGTTTTTT; CDR3: CASSQVLNEKLFF
D: TRBD1; J: TRBJ1-3; size: NA; V: TRBV5-5; DNA: TGTGCCAGCAGCTTGGAACAGGGGTACAACACCATATATTTT; CDR3: CASSLEQGYNTIYF
D: NA; J: TRBJ2-2; size: once; V: TRBV19; DNA: TGTGCCAGTAGCAGCTTCGGGGAGCTGTTTTTT; CDR3: CASSSFGELFF
D: NA; J: TRBJ1-2; size: NA; V: TRBV5-4; DNA: TGTGCCAGCAGCTTACAGAACGACTATGGCTACACCTTC; CDR3: CASSLQNDYGYTF
D: NA; J: TRBJ2-3; size: NA; V: TRBV5-5; DNA: TGTGCCAGCACTCATCGTACGGGCACAGATACGCAGTATTTT; CDR3: CASTHRTGTDTQYF
D: NA; J: TRBJ1-6; size: few; V: TRBV28; DNA: TGTGCCAGCAGTTTTCCAGGGTTTAGTTCACCCCTCCACTTT; CDR3: CASSFPGFSSPLHF
D: TRBD2; J: TRBJ2-1; size: NA; V: TRBV5-1; DNA: TGCGCCAGCAGCTTGTCTCTCGGCGGGAGGATAGATGAGCAGTTCTTC; CDR3: CASSLSLGGRIDEQFF
D: TRBD2; J: TRBJ2-3; size: NA; V: TRBV25-1; DNA: TGTGCCAGCAGCAATAGCGGGGGGGCCACAGATACGCAGTATTTT; CDR3: CASSNSGGATDTQYF
D: TRBD1; J: TRBJ1-2; size: NA; V: TRBV6-5; DNA: TGTGCCAGCAGTTTTTCACCGACAGGGAGCTATGGCTACACCTTC; CDR3: CASSFSPTGSYGYTF
D: NA; J: TRBJ2-4; size: few; V: TRBV6-5; DNA: TGTGCCAGCAGCCGAGGGGGACCGGACAAAAACATTCAGTACTTC; CDR3: CASSRGGPDKNIQYF
D: NA; J: TRBJ1-2; size: many; V: TRBV6-1; DNA: TGTGCCAGCAGTGAATTATCGGGACCTAACTATGGCTACACCTTC; CDR3: CASSELSGPNYGYTF
D: NA; J: TRBJ1-2; size: NA; V: TRBV9; DNA: TGTGCCAGCAGCGCTGGGGAGGGCTACACCTTC; CDR3: CASSAGEGYTF
D: TRBD2; J: TRBJ2-3; size: NA; V: TRBV7-2; DNA: TGTGCCAGCAGCCCTCAAGGTTGGGGCGGGAGGGACGCCGGTACGCAGTATTTT; CDR3: CASSPQGWGGRDAGTQYF
D: NA; J: TRBJ1-4; size: once; V: TRBV19; DNA: TGTGCCAGTAGTATGAAAGGTCAGGGGAGTGAAAAACTGTTTTTT; CDR3: CASSMKGQGSEKLFF
D: TRBD1; J: TRBJ1-2; size: NA; V: TRBV19; DNA: TGTGCCAGTAGGCGACAGGGCAATGTCTTCTATGGCTACACCTTC; CDR3: CASRRQGNVFYGYTF
D: NA; J: TRBJ2-7; size: NA; V: TRBV29-1; DNA: TGCAGCGTTGTAGTAACGGCCTACGAGCAGTACTTC; CDR3: CSVVVTAYEQYF
D: TRBD1; J: TRBJ2-2; size: NA; V: TRBV6-6; DNA: TGTGCCAGCAGTTACTCACGGACAGGGGATGCCGGGGAGCTGTTTTTT; CDR3: CASSYSRTGDAGELFF
D: NA; J: TRBJ2-5; size: NA; V: TRBV6-5; DNA: TGTGCCAGCAGTTACGGGAGGCGTCGAGAGACCCAGTACTTC; CDR3: CASSYGRRRETQYF